This T cell receptor (beta chain) was identified in a study of persistence of HIV-infected CD4 T cells. Overlapping HIV-1 Gag 15-mer peptides at approximately 1 ug per peptide per mL were used. CD40L-negative CD69-negative CD45RO-high memory CD4+ T cells were sorted as populations depleted of antigen-responding cells. The libraries were made with immunoSEQ version 4 in survey mode. Sequencing used immunoSEQ multiplex PCR; TCRdb keeps in-frame clones, though not all of them. The sample comprises about 40,000 clones, around three quarters of which are singletons, and approximately 15% rests with the top ten. In this sample, this clone turned up a few times. The antigen remains unidentified. This clonotype was obtained from an adult man with HIV who was CMV-seropositive. This specimen consisted of CD4+ T cells sorted from PBMCs after roughly 18-hour stimulation, obtained from a patient who received antiretroviral therapy.

The DNA for the CDR3 is TGTGCCTGGAGCATCGGGATGACTAATGAAAAACTGTTTTTT. It translates to CAWSIGMTNEKLFF. The chain uses TRBV30 and TRBJ1-4; D is unresolved. V was clipped by 3 bases and J by 2 bases, with 10 bases between them. Germline lookup yields CDR1 GTSNPN and CDR2 SVGIG (reference sequence). The CDR3 length is 14 residues.